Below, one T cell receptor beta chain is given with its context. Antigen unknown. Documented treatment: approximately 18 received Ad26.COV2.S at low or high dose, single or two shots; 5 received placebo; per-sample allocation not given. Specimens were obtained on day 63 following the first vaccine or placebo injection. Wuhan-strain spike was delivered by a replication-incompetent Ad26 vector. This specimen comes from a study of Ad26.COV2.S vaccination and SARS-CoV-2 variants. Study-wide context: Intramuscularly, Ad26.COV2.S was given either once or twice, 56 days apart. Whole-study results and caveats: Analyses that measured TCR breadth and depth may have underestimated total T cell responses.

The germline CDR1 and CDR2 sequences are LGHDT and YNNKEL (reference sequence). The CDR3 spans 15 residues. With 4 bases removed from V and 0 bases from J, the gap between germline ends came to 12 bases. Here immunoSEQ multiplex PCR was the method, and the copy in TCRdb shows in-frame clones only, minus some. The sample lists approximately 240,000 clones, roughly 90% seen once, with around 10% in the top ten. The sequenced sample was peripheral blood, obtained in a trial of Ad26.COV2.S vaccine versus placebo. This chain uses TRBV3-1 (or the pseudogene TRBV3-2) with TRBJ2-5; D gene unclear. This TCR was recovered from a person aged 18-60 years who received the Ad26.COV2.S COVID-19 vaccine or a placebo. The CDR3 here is CASSLRPTYQETQYF. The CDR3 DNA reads TGTGCCAGCAGCCTACGTCCAACGTACCAAGAGACCCAGTACTTC.